One sample yielded the 27 T cell receptor beta chains listed below, sequenced in a study of T cells in Graves' hyperthyroidism and ophthalmopathy. It was RNA transcripts that yielded the amplified TCR beta CDR3 regions. When the TCR CDR3 underwent first-round RT-PCR, the HTBI primer set was used. In TCRdb, the multiplex PCR reads were re-called with MiXCR into one record per CDR3 protein. The data hold hundreds of thousands of distinct CDR3 sequences, with 14% observed a single time. The sample taken for sequencing was blood. These receptors were taken from a young woman with Graves' hyperthyroidism.

The rearrangement joins TRBV5-1 to TRBJ2-7, with D possibly being TRBD1 (5 bases). V lost 0 bases and J 5 bases, leaving 6 bases between the germline ends. Germline lookup yields CDR1 SGHRS and CDR2 YFSETQ. The CDR3 consists of 12 residues. The DNA for the CDR3 is TGCGCCAGCAGCTTGGCCAGGGACGAGCAGTACTTC. Residues: CASSLARDEQYF.

As to this clonotype: This CDR3 fails to terminate in the conserved phenylalanine or tryptophan, so it likely reflects a read error. This chain joins TRBV27 and TRBJ2-3, with a possible D match to TRBD2 (5 bases). Germline V gives CDR1 MNHEY, CDR2 SMNVEV (reference sequence). The germline V and J ends were trimmed by 5 bases and 4 bases, with 19 bases remaining between them. The CDR3 runs to 16 residues. The CDR3 DNA reads as TGTGCCAGCAGTCCGCTCTCCGGGCTAGCCCCAGATACGCAGTATTCT. Its translation is CASSPLSGLAPDTQYS.

This clonotype was seen repeatedly, ten times or more. The chain couples TRBV5-1 to TRBJ2-7; TRBD1 is a possible D gene (5 bases). The V gene lost 4 bases and the J gene lost 0 bases, with 14 bases spanning the gap. This CDR3 region has 15 residues. CDR1 SGHRS and CDR2 YFSETQ come from the germline V gene. For the CDR3, the DNA is TGCGCCAGCAGCCCGGACACAGGAAGCTCCTACGAGCAGTACTTC. Amino acids: CASSPDTGSSYEQYF.

This clonotype came up many times. The rearrangement uses TRBV6-2 or TRBV6-3 and TRBJ2-1, with D perhaps matching TRBD2 (6 bases). V was pared by 0 bases and J by 3 bases, with 6 bases between. Germline V gene sequence: CDR1 MNHEY, CDR2 SVGEGT. CDR3 size: 14 residues. The CDR3 DNA is TGTGCCAGCAGTTACTCGGGACTCTACAATGAGCAGTTCTTC. This gives the protein CASSYSGLYNEQFF.

This clonotype showed up many times. The V and J genes are TRBV27 and TRBJ1-2; D perhaps matches TRBD1 (5 bases). V was cut by 8 bases and J by 11 bases, with 24 bases left in between. The CDR3 sequence is 14 residues long. Germline V gene data show CDR1 as MNHEY and CDR2 as SMNVEV (reference sequence). The CDR3, as DNA: TGTGCCAGCGGAACCCACGGGACGAAAGGCGATTACACCTTC. Residues: CASGTHGTKGDYTF.

A few counts support this clonotype. This chain links TRBV4-1 with TRBJ2-1, with TRBD2 identical over 10 bases. This CDR3 has 16 residues. V shed 2 bases, J shed 7 bases, and the junction held 8 bases outside the gene matches. Per germline, CDR1 MGHRA and CDR2 YSYEKL. The CDR3 protein is CASSQKLAGVGNEQFF. In nucleotides, the CDR3 is TGCGCCAGCAGCCAAAAGCTAGCGGGAGTGGGTAATGAGCAGTTCTTC.

This clonotype was observed at least ten times. CDR3 residues: CASSQGTGVHEQYF. The CDR3 nucleotides read TGTGCCAGCAGCCAAGGGACAGGGGTACACGAGCAGTACTTC. This chain joins TRBV3-1 and TRBJ2-7; 9 bases fit TRBD1. Germline assignment: CDR1 LGHDT and CDR2 YNNKEL (reference sequence). The CDR3 contains 14 residues. The V segment lost 1 base and the J segment 5 bases; nucleotides outside the gene matches: 3.

There are many counts of this clonotype. The chain links TRBV18 to TRBJ1-1, with 7 bases aligning to TRBD1. Losses at the gene ends were 1 base for V and 0 bases for J; bases not matched to a gene: 2. The length of the CDR3 is 15 residues. CDR1 is KGHSH and CDR2 is LQKENI in the germline V gene. The CDR3, as DNA: TGTGCCAGCTCACCACAAGGGGGCTTGAACACTGAAGCTTTCTTT. It specifies CASSPQGGLNTEAFF.

The CDR3 reads CASSVGTGWGPYEQYF. The DNA of the CDR3 is TGTGCCAGCAGCGTAGGGACGGGTTGGGGACCCTACGAGCAGTACTTC. The chain has TRBV9 and TRBJ2-7; possibly TRBD1 or TRBD2 for D (5 bases each). Germline assignment: CDR1 SGDLS and CDR2 YYNGEE. This CDR3 is 16 amino acids long. V lost 0 bases, J lost 2 bases, and 15 bases lay in between.

This rearrangement joins TRBV6-2 or TRBV6-3 to TRBJ2-7; D unresolved. The V end was cut by 2 bases, the J end by 1 base, with 12 bases between. This CDR3 has 15 amino acids. In germline, CDR1 is MNHEY, CDR2 SVGEGT. CDR3 bases: TGTGCCAGCAGTTACCTCCAGACCCGATCCTACGAGCAGTACTTC. Its translation: CASSYLQTRSYEQYF.

In this sample, this clonotype turned up many times. The chain carries TRBV30 and TRBJ1-2; possible D gene TRBD1, 5 bases. The V gene's germline CDR1 is GTSNPN and CDR2 SVGIG (reference sequence). This CDR3 is built from 15 residues. The V gene lost 2 bases and the J gene lost 4 bases, with 17 bases spanning the gap. The CDR3 loop is CAWSPGTPGSYGYTF. The DNA of the CDR3 is TGTGCCTGGAGTCCCGGGACCCCTGGGAGCTATGGCTACACCTTC.

This clonotype occurred a few times. The CDR3 reads CASRRMRLMETQYF. Here the CDR3 DNA reads TGCGCCAGCAGGAGAATGCGGTTAATGGAGACCCAGTACTTC. This chain joins TRBV5-1 and TRBJ2-5; no clear D. Trimming left V 5 bases short and J 5 bases short, with 16 bases between. The CDR3 contains 14 residues. Germline CDR1 SGHRS, CDR2 YFSETQ.

The gene calls are TRBV11-2 and TRBJ2-2; 10 nucleotides agree with TRBD1. The CDR3 sequence is 14 residues long. V lost 5 bases, J lost 6 bases, and 3 bases stayed unmatched. CDR1 SGHAT and CDR2 FQNNGV come from the germline V gene. The CDR3 loop reads CASSPGQGPGELFF. CDR3 nucleotide sequence: TGTGCCAGCAGCCCGGGACAGGGGCCCGGGGAGCTGTTTTTT.

Ten or more counts support this clonotype. The chain carries TRBV7-2 and TRBJ2-1; 10 bases map to TRBD2. CDR1 is SGHTA and CDR2 is FQGNSA in the germline V gene. The CDR3 totals 13 residues. V dropped 2 bases and J dropped 11; count of bases not matched to a gene: 3. The CDR3 region is CASSLTSGTKQFF. CDR3 coding DNA: TGTGCCAGCAGCTTAACTAGCGGGACCAAGCAGTTCTTC.

The rearrangement links TRBV29-1 to TRBJ2-1, with TRBD2 matching over 11 bases. V lost 0 bases and J lost 3; bases outside the gene matches: 13. In germline, CDR1 is SQVTM, CDR2 ANQGSEA. This CDR3 contains 19 residues. The CDR3 DNA follows: TGCAGCGTTGAAGATCTAGGCCTAGCGGGAGGTAGCGTCTACAATGAGCAGTTCTTC. This gives the protein CSVEDLGLAGGSVYNEQFF.

The genes are TRBV19 and TRBJ1-1; D uncertain. The CDR3 is 17 residues long. Germline CDR1 LNHDA, CDR2 SQIVND (reference sequence). Trimming removed 1 base at V and 1 base at J, with 16 bases between. DNA of the CDR3: TGTGCCAGTAGTATAGTTTTCATAGGGTCACCGAACACTGAAGCTTTCTTT. Translation gives CASSIVFIGSPNTEAFF. The whole variable domain, filled in from reference TRBV19 and TRBJ1-1, reads DGGITQSPKYLFRKEGQNVTLSCEQNLNHDAMYWYRQDPGQGLRLIYYSQIVNDFQKGDIAEGYSVSREKKESFPLTVTSAQKNPTAFYLCASSIVFIGSPNTEAFFGQGTRLTVV.

This clonotype was observed at least ten times. The chain links TRBV18 to TRBJ2-7; no firm D call. Looked up from germline, CDR1 is KGHSH and CDR2 is LQKENI. The CDR3 is 16 amino acids. V lost 3 bases, J lost 3 bases, and 18 bases lay in between. The CDR3 sequence: CASSPSMAYWVYEQYF. For the CDR3, the DNA is TGTGCCAGCTCACCCTCAATGGCTTACTGGGTCTACGAGCAGTACTTC.

This chain connects TRBV9 to TRBJ2-7; D is uncertain. The CDR3 loop spans 14 amino acids. The ends were cut back, 4 bases at V and 6 bases at J, with 17 bases in the middle. Germline-derived CDR1 and CDR2 are SGDLS and YYNGEE. For the CDR3, the DNA is TGTGCCAGCAGCTCTCCAGGATTTTCGGGCGAGCAGTACTTC. Amino acid sequence: CASSSPGFSGEQYF.

The rearrangement joins TRBV4-1 to TRBJ1-1; weak D call: TRBD1 (6 bases). Trimming took off 3 bases at V and 4 bases at J, with 12 bases between the two ends. Germline V gene sequence: CDR1 MGHRA, CDR2 YSYEKL. The CDR3 covers 14 residues. Here the CDR3 DNA reads TGCGCCAGCAGCCACCTGGGAGGGGGCACTGAAGCTTTCTTT. It is translated as CASSHLGGGTEAFF.

The V and J genes are TRBV4-3 and TRBJ1-1; D is unclear. This CDR3 has 16 amino acids. Per the germline V gene, CDR1 is LGHNA and CDR2 is YSLEER. Trimming stripped 0 bases from V and 0 bases from J, with 11 bases between. DNA for the CDR3: TGCGCCAGCAGCCAAGATAATGGGATTATGAACACTGAAGCTTTCTTT. Translation gives CASSQDNGIMNTEAFF.

This clonotype was counted at least ten times. The rearrangement joins TRBV11-2 to TRBJ1-2, with TRBD1 matching over 11 bases. The trim removed 1 base at V and 4 bases at J, leaving 17 bases unmatched. The CDR3 has 20 amino acids. Germline CDR1 is SGHAT and CDR2 is FQNNGV. CDR3 coding DNA: TGTGCCAGCAGCTTAGGACGAGTATGGGACAGGGGGGCTTATAGCTATGGCTACACCTTC. It specifies CASSLGRVWDRGAYSYGYTF.

This clonotype was recorded at least ten times. The chain is built from TRBV29-1 and TRBJ2-3; D may be TRBD2 (6 bases). V was clipped by 5 bases and J by 3 bases, with 15 bases between them. This CDR3 contains 14 residues. CDR1 and CDR2 from the germline V gene are SQVTM and ANQGSEA. CDR3 nucleotides: TGCAGCGTTAGCATCAGCGGGTCGACAGATACGCAGTATTTT. Translation: CSVSISGSTDTQYF.

The gene calls are TRBV7-9 and TRBJ2-2; TRBD2 agrees at 13 bases. CDR1 and CDR2 (germline): SEHNR, FQNEAQ (reference sequence). The CDR3 is made up of 19 amino acids. V gave up 4 bases and J gave up 4 bases; unmatched junction bases: 12. This chain's CDR3 is CASSSLGGGLAGSTGELFF. The CDR3 DNA reads TGTGCCAGCAGCTCCCTAGGCGGGGGACTAGCGGGAAGCACCGGGGAGCTGTTTTTT.

V gene TRBV4-3 combines with J gene TRBJ2-2; 13 bases map to TRBD2. The junction had 2 bases not matched to a gene; V was cut back by 1 base and J by 0 bases. CDR3 size: 18 residues. Germline CDR1 LGHNA, CDR2 YSLEER. CDR3 sequence (DNA): TGCGCCAGCAGCCAAGGGGGACTAGCGGGAACGAACACCGGGGAGCTGTTTTTT. It is translated as CASSQGGLAGTNTGELFF.

Concerning this clonotype: Possible read error: a much larger clone is one base away. V and J are TRBV6-2 or TRBV6-3 and TRBJ1-5; the D is unclear. This CDR3 is built from 15 residues. Germline V lookup: CDR1 MNHEY, CDR2 SVGEGT. CDR3 sequence reads: CAGSYGVGDKWPQHF. The CDR3 nucleotides read TGTGCCGGCAGTTATGGAGTGGGCGATAAATGGCCCCAGCATTTT.

The table lists this clonotype with a few counts. The genes are TRBV6-1 and TRBJ1-1; 7 bases map to TRBD1. Germline V gives CDR1 MNHNS, CDR2 SASEGT. The length of the CDR3 is 13 residues. V was clipped by 7 bases and J by 4 bases; unmatched bases: 6. The CDR3, as DNA: TGTGCCAGCATTCCGACAGGGATCACTGAAGCTTTCTTT. Amino acids: CASIPTGITEAFF.

This clonotype has ten or more counts. Possible read error: a much larger clone is one base away. V gene TRBV7-9 combines with J gene TRBJ2-5; no definite D call. The V gene's germline CDR1 is SEHNR and CDR2 FQNEAQ (reference sequence). The CDR3 length is 10 residues. The V end was cut by 5 bases, the J end by 4 bases, with 2 bases between. CDR3 coding DNA: TGTGCCAGCAGCCCAGAGACCCAGTACTTC. Translation: CASSPETQYF.